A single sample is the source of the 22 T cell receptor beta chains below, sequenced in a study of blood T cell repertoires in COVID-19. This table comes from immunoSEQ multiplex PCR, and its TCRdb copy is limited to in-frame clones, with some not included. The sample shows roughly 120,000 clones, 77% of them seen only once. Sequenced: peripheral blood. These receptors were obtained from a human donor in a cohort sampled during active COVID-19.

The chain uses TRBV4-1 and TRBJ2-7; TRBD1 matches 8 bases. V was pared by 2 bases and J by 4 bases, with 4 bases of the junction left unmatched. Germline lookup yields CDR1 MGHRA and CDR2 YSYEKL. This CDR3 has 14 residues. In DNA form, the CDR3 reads TGCGCCAGCAGCCAATCCAGGGGGCAATACGAGCAGTACTTC. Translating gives CASSQSRGQYEQYF.

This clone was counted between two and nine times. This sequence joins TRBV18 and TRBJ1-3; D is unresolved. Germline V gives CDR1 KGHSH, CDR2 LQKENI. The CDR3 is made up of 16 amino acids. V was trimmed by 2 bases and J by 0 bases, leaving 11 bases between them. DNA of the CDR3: TGTGCCAGCTCACCAGTGGTTGGTAGCTCTGGAAACACCATATATTTT. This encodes CASSPVVGSSGNTIYF.

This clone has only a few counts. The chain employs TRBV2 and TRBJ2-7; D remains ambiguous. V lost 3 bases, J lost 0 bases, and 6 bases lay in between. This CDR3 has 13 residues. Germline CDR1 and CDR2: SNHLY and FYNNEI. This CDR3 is CASSDYPSYEQYF. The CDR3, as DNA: TGTGCCAGCAGTGACTATCCCTCCTACGAGCAGTACTTC.

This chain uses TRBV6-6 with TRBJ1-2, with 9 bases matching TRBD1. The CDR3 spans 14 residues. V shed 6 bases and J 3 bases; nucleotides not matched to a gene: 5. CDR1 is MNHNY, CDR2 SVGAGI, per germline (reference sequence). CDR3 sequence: CASRGQGDDYGYTF. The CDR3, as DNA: TGTGCCAGCAGGGGACAGGGCGACGACTATGGCTACACCTTC.

Written as DNA, the CDR3 is TGTGCCACCTTCACGTTCGGGAGTACCGACTATGGCTACACCTTC. The encoded protein is CATFTFGSTDYGYTF. The chain is built from TRBV6-5 and TRBJ1-2; D unresolved. CDR3 length equals 15 residues. V lost 10 bases to trimming and J lost 3 bases, with 21 bases between them. The germline V gene encodes CDR1 MNHEY and CDR2 SVGAGI.

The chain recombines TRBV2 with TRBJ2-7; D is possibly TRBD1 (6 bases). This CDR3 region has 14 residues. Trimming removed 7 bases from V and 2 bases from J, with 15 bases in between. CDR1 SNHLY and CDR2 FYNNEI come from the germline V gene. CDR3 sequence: CASTPPRTAYEQYF. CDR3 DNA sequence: TGTGCCAGCACCCCCCCCCGGACAGCCTACGAGCAGTACTTC.

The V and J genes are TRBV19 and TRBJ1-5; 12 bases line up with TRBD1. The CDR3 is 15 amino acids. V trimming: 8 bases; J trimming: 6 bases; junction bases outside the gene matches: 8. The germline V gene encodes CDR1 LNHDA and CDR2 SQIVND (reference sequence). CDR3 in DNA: TGTGCCAGTTTGGAGGGACAGGGGGCAGGTCAGCCCCAGCATTTT. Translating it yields CASLEGQGAGQPQHF.

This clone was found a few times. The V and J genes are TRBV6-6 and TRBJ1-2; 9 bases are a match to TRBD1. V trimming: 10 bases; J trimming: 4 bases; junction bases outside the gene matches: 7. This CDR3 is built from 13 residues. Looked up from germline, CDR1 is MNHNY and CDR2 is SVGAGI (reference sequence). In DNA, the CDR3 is TGTGCCACCCGGACAGGGGAAGCCTATGGCTACACCTTC. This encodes CATRTGEAYGYTF.

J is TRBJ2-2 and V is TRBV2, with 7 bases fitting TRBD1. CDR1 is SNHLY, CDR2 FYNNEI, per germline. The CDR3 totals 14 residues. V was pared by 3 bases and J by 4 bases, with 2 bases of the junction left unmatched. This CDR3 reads CASSEYRGTGELFF. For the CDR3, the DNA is TGTGCCAGCAGTGAGTACAGGGGCACCGGGGAGCTGTTTTTT.

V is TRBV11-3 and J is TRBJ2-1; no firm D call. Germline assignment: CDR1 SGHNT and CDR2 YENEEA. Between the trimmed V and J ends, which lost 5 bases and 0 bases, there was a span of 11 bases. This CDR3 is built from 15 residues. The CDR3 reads CASSPVEASYNEQFF. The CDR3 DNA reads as TGTGCCAGCAGCCCCGTAGAGGCCTCCTACAATGAGCAGTTCTTC.

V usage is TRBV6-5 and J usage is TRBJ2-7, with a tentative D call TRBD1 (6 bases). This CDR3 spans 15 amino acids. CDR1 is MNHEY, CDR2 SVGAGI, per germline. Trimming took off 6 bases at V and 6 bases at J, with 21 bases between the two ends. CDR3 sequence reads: CASRTGDGHVGEQYF. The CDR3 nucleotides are TGTGCCAGCAGGACAGGAGATGGACATGTCGGCGAGCAGTACTTC.

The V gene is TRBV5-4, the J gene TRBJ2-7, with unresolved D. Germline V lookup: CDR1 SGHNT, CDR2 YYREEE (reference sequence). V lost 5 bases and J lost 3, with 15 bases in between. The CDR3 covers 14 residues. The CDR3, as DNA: TGTGCCAGCAGTAACGACGACCTAGGCTACGAGCAGTACTTC. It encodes CASSNDDLGYEQYF.

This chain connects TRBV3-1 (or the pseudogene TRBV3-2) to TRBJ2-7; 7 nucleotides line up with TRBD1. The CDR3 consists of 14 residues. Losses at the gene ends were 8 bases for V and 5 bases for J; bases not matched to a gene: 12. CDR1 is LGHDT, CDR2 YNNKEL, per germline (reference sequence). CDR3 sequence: CASSSYTGADEQYF. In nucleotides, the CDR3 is TGTGCCAGCTCTTCATACACAGGGGCCGACGAGCAGTACTTC.

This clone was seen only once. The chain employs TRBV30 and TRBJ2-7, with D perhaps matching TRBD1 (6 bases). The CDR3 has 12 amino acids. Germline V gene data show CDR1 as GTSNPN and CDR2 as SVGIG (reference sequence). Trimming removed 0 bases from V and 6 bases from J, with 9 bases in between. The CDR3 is CAWSVQGGEQYF. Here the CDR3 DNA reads TGTGCCTGGAGTGTACAGGGTGGCGAGCAGTACTTC.

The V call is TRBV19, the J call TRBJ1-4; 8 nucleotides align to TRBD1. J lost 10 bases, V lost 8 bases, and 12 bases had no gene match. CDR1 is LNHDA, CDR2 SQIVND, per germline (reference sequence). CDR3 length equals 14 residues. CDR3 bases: TGTGCCAGTCGGGGCACCGGACAGGGAGGAAAACTGTTTTTT. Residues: CASRGTGQGGKLFF.

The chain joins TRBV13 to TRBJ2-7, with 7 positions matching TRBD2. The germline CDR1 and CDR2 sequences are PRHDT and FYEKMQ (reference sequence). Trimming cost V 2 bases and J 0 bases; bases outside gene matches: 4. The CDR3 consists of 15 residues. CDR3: CASSLREGSSYEQYF. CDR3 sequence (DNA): TGTGCCAGCAGCTTAAGGGAGGGTAGCTCCTACGAGCAGTACTTC.

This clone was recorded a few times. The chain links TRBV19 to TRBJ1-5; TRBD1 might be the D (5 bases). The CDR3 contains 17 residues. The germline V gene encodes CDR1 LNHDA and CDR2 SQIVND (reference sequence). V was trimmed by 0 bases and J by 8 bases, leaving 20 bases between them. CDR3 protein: CASSIDTGSRVPEPQHF. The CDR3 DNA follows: TGTGCCAGTAGTATAGATACAGGCTCCCGTGTGCCGGAGCCCCAGCATTTT. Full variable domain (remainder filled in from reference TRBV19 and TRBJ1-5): DGGITQSPKYLFRKEGQNVTLSCEQNLNHDAMYWYRQDPGQGLRLIYYSQIVNDFQKGDIAEGYSVSREKKESFPLTVTSAQKNPTAFYLCASSIDTGSRVPEPQHFGDGTRLSIL.

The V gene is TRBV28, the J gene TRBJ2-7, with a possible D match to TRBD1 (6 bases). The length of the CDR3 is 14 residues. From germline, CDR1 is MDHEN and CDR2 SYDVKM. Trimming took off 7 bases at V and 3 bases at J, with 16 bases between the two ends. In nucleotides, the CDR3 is TGTGCCAGCAATACCGCCCGACAGGTCTACGAGCAGTACTTC. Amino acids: CASNTARQVYEQYF.

CDR3 protein: CASSLTLPGVTPSGANVLTF. The CDR3 nucleotides read TGTGCCAGCAGCTTAACCCTCCCGGGAGTGACCCCCTCTGGGGCCAACGTCCTGACTTTC. The rearrangement joins TRBV7-3 to TRBJ2-6; D perhaps matches TRBD2 (6 bases). Looked up from germline, CDR1 is SGHTA and CDR2 is FQGTGA. Trimming took 0 bases from V and 0 from J, leaving 18 bases between them. This CDR3 is 20 amino acids long. Drawing the rest from reference TRBV7-3 and TRBJ2-6, the complete variable domain is GAGVSQTPSNKVTEKGKYVELRCDPISGHTALYWYRQSLGQGPEFLIYFQGTGAADDSGLPNDRFFAVRPEGSVSTLKIQRTERGDSAVYLCASSLTLPGVTPSGANVLTFGAGSRLTVL.

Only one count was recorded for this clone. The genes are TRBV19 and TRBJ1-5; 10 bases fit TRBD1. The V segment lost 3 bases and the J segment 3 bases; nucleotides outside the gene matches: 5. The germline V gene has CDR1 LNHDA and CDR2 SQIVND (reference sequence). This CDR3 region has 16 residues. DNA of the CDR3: TGTGCCAGTAGTATTTCCGGGACAGGGGTCAATCAGCCCCAGCATTTT. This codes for CASSISGTGVNQPQHF.

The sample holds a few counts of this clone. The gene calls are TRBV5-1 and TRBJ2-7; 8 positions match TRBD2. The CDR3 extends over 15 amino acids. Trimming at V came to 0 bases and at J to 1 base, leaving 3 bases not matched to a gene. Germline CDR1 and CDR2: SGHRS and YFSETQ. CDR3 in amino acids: CASSLASGGSYEQYF. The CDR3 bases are TGCGCCAGCAGCTTGGCAAGCGGGGGATCCTACGAGCAGTACTTC.

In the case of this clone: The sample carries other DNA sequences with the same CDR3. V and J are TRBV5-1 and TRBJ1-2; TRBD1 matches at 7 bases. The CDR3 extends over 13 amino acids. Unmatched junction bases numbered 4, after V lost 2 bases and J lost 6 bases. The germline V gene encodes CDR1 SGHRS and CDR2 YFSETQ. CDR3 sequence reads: CASSFGQADGYTF. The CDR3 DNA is TGCGCCAGCAGCTTCGGACAGGCAGATGGCTACACCTTC.